The present TCR beta chain was sequenced within a study of tumor and adjacent non-tumor tissue in lung cancer. Study as a whole: The cohort had about a dozen adenocarcinoma, 2 squamous cell and 1 small cell patients. Stage I to III disease affected ten to eleven men and about five women aged roughly 31 to 85.

No cell sorting was done before RNA was extracted from the tissue. Donors were chemotherapy-naive, newly diagnosed lung cancer surgical patients in China, August–late 2014. Three rounds of nested PCR, following a modified ARM-PCR protocol, produced the TCRbeta library. TCRdb recomputed calls from the multiplex PCR reads with MiXCR, one row per CDR3 protein. The sample lists about 75,000 distinct CDR3 sequences, around four fifths occurring once. The CDR3 has 17 amino acids. The V gene's germline CDR1 is SQVTM and CDR2 ANQGSEA. About this clonotype: One junction end does not reproduce the germline sequence, and a read error may be involved.

The sequence came from a woman between 50 and 59 years old with non-small cell lung cancer. This chain uses TRBV29-1 with TRBJ2-1; D may be TRBD2 (5 bases). Sequenced: lung tumor tissue. This CDR3 reads CSVEDLSGWSSCNEQFF. For the CDR3, the DNA is TGCAGCGTTGAAGATCTAAGCGGCTGGAGCTCCTGCAATGAGCAGTTCTTC.